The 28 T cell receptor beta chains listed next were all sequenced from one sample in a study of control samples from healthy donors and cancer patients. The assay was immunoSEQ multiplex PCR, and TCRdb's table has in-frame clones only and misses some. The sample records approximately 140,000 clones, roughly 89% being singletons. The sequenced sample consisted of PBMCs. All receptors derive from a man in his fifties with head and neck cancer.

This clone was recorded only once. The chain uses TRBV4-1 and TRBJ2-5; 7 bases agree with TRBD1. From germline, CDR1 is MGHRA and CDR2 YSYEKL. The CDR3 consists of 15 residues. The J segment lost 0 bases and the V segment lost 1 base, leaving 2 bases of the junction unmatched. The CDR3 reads CASSQAGQYQETQYF. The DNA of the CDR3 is TGCGCCAGCAGCCAAGCGGGACAGTACCAAGAGACCCAGTACTTC.

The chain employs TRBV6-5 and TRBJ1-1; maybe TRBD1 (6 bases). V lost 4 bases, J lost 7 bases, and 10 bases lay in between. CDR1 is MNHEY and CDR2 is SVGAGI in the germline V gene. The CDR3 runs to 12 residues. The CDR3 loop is CASSSGGGEAFF. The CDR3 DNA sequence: TGTGCCAGCAGTTCCGGGGGCGGTGAAGCTTTCTTT.

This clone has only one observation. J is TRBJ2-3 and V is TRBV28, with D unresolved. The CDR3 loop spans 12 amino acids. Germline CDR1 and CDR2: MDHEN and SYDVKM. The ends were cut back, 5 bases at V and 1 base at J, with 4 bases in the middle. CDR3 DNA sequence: TGTGCCAGCAGTCCCCGCACAGATACGCAGTATTTT. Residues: CASSPRTDTQYF.

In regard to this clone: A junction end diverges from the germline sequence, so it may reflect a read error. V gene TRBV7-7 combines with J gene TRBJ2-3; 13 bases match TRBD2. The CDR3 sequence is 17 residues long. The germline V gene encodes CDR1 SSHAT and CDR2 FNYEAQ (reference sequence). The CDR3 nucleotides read TGTGCTAGCAGCCCCCTAGGACTAGCGGGAGTCTTAGATACGCAGTATTTT. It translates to CASSPLGLAGVLDTQYF.

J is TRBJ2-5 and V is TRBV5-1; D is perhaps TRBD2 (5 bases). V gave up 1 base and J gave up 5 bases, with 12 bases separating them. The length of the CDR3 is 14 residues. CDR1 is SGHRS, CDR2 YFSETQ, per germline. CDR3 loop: CASSLLTSEETQYF. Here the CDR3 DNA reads TGCGCCAGCAGCTTGTTAACTAGTGAGGAGACCCAGTACTTC.

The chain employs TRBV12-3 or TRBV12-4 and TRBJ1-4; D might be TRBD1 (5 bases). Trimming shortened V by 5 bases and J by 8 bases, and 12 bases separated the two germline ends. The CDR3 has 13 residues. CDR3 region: CASSTDSGEKLFF. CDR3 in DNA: TGTGCCAGCAGTACCGACAGTGGGGAAAAACTGTTTTTT.

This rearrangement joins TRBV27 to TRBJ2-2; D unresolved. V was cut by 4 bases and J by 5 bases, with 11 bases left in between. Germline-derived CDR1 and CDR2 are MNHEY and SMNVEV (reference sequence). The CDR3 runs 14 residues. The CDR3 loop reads CASSSYFSTGELFF. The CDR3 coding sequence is TGTGCCAGCAGTTCCTATTTTAGTACCGGGGAGCTGTTTTTT.

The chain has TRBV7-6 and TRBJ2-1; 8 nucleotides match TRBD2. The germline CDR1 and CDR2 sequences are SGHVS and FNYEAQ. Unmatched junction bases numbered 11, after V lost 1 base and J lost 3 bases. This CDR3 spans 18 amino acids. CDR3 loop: CASSLGTSSSFFYNEQFF. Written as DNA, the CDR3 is TGTGCCAGCAGCTTAGGGACTAGCTCAAGTTTTTTCTACAATGAGCAGTTCTTC.

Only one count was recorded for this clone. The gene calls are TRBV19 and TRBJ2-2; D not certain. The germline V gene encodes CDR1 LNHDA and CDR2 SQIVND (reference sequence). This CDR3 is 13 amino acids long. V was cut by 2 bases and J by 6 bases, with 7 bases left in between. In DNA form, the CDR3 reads TGTGCCAGTAGTATAAGCGAGGCCGGGGAGCTGTTTTTT. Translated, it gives CASSISEAGELFF.

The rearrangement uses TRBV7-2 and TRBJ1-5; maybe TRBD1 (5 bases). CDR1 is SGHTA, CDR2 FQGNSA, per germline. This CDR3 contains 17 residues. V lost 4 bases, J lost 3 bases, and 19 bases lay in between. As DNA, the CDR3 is TGTGCCAGCAGCTCGACCGGGACTCCAGGTTCCAATCAGCCCCAGCATTTT. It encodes CASSSTGTPGSNQPQHF.

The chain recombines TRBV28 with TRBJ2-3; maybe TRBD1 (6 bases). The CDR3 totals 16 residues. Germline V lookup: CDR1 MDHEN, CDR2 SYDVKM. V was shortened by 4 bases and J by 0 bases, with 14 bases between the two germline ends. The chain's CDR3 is CASSYVQGRSTDTQYF. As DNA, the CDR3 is TGTGCCAGCAGTTACGTACAGGGCCGAAGCACAGATACGCAGTATTTT.

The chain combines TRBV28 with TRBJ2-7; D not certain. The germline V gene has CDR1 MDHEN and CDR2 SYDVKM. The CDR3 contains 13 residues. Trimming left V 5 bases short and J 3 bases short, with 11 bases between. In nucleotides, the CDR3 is TGTGCCAGCAGTGGGCCTAAGATCTACGAGCAGTACTTC. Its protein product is CASSGPKIYEQYF. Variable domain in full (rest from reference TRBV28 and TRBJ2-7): DVKVTQSSRYLVKRTGEKVFLECVQDMDHENMFWYRQDPGLGLRLIYFSYDVKMKEKGDIPEGYSVSREKKERFSLILESASTNQTSMYLCASSGPKIYEQYFGPGTRLTVT.

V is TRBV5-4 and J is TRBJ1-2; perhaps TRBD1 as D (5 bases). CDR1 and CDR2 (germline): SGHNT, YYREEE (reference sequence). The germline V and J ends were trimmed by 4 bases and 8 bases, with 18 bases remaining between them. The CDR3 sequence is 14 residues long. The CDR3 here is CASSTTGGAEGYTF. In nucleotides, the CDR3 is TGTGCCAGCAGCACGACGGGGGGAGCGGAGGGCTACACCTTC.

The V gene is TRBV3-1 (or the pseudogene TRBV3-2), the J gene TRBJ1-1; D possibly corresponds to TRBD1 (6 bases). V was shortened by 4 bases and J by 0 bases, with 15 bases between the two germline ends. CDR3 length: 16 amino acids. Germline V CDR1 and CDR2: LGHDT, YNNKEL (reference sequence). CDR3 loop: CASSRRAGHVNTEAFF. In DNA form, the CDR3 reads TGTGCCAGCAGCCGACGAGCGGGACACGTGAACACTGAAGCTTTCTTT.

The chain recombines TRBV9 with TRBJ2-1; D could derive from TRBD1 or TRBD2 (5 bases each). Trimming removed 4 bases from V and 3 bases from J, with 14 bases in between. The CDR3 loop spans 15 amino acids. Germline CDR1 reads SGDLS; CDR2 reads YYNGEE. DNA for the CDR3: TGTGCCAGCAGCTCCTCCGGGACCAACTACAATGAGCAGTTCTTC. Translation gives CASSSSGTNYNEQFF.

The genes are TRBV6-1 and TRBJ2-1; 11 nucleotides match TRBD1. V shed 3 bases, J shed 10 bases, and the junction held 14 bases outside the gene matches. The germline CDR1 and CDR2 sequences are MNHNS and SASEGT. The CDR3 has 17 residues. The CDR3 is CASSERWTGGKLGEQFF. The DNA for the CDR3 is TGTGCCAGCAGTGAGAGATGGACAGGGGGCAAGCTCGGGGAGCAGTTCTTC.

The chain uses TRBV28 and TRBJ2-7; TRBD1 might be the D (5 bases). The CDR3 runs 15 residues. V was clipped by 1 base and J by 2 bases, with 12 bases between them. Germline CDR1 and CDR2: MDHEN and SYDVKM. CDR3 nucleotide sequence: TGTGCCAGCAGTTTATTGCAGGGTGCAACCTACGAGCAGTACTTC. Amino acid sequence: CASSLLQGATYEQYF.

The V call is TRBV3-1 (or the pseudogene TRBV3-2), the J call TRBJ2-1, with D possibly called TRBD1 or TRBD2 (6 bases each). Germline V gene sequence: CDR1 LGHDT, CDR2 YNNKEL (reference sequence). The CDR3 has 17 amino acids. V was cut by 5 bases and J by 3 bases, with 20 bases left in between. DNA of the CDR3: TGTGCCAGCAGCGGGGGCGCGGGAAGCTCGGACTACAATGAGCAGTTCTTC. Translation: CASSGGAGSSDYNEQFF.

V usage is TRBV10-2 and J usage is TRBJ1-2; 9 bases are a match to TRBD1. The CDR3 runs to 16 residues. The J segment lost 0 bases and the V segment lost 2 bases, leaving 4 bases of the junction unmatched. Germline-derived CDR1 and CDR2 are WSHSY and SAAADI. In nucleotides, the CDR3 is TGCGCCAGCAGTGAGCGACAGGGGGGTTCTAACTATGGCTACACCTTC. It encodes CASSERQGGSNYGYTF.

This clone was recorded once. The CDR3 protein is CASLQLTGIKYTEAFF. The CDR3 DNA sequence: TGCGCCAGCTTACAGTTGACAGGGATAAAGTACACTGAAGCTTTCTTT. V usage is TRBV23-1 and J usage is TRBJ1-1, with 7 bases aligning to TRBD1. TRBV23-1 is filed as an ORF, its function uncertain. The CDR3 extends over 16 amino acids. The V and J ends lost 8 bases and 3 bases, in that order; junction bases with no gene match: 15.

The CDR3 region has the DNA TGTGCCAGCAGCGAGCAGGGGGGTGAGCAGTTCTTC. It yields the protein CASSEQGGEQFF. V is TRBV11-2 and J is TRBJ2-1, with a possible D match to TRBD1 (7 bases). The CDR3 consists of 12 residues. Looked up from germline, CDR1 is SGHAT and CDR2 is FQNNGV. Trimming left V 5 bases short and J 9 bases short, with 11 bases between.

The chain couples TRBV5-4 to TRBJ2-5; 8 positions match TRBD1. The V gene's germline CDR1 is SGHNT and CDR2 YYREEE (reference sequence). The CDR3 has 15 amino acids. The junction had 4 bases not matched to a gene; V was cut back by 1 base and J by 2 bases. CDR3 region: CASSLKTGGQETQYF. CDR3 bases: TGTGCCAGCAGCTTGAAAACAGGGGGACAAGAGACCCAGTACTTC.

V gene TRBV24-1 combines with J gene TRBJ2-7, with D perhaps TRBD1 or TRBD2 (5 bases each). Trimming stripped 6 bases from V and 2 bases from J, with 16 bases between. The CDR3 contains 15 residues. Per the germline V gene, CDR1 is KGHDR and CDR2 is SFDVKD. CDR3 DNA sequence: TGTGCCACCAGTCTTCGACCGGGGACCCCCTACGAGCAGTACTTC. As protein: CATSLRPGTPYEQYF.

CDR3 coding DNA: TGTGCCAGCAGCGGAAAGGCAGGCTTCGGGTTTAACTATGGCTACACCTTC. This codes for CASSGKAGFGFNYGYTF. This rearrangement joins TRBV7-8 to TRBJ1-2; D is uncertain. Germline CDR1 reads SGHVS; CDR2 reads FQNEAQ. With 5 bases removed from V and 1 base from J, the gap between germline ends came to 20 bases. CDR3 length: 17 residues.

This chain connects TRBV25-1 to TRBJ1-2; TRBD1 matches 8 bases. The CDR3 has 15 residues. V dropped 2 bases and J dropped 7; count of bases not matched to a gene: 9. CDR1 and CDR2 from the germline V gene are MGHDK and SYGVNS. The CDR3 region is CASSEDGQGASGYTF. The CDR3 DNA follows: TGTGCCAGCAGTGAAGACGGCCAGGGGGCCTCTGGCTACACCTTC.

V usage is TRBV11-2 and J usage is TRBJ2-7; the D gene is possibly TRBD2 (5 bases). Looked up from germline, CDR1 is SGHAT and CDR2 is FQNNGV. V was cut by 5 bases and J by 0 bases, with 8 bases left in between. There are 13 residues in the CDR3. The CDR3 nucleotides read TGTGCCAGCAGCACGGGGAGCTCCTACGAGCAGTACTTC. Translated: CASSTGSSYEQYF.

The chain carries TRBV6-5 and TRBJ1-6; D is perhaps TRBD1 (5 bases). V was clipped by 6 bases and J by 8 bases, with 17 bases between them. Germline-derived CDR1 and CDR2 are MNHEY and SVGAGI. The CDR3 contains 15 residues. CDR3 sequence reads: CASSPWGFVDSPLHF. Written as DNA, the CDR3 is TGTGCCAGCAGCCCGTGGGGGTTTGTGGATTCACCCCTCCACTTT.

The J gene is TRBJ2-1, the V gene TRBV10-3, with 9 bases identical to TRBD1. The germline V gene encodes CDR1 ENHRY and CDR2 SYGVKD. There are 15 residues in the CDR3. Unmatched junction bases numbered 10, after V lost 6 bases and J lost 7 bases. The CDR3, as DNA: TGTGCCATCAGCGGACAGGGGTCGCGCTTTAATGAGCAGTTCTTC. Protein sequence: CAISGQGSRFNEQFF.